The text below deals with one T cell receptor beta chain. It has no known antigen specificity. Base qualities are missing; no much larger clone stands one base away. The record originates from a study of response to subunit inactivated influenza vaccine (dated by TCRdb to 2017 to 2018). Study-level background: Deep quantitative profiling of the T cell receptor repertoire was used in the study to follow responses to a trivalent subunit inactivated influenza vaccine.

Results the study describes overall, beyond this receptor: The authors proposed that each seasonal influenza vaccination may bring in only a limited number of new T cells.

Libraries were prepared through RT-PCR. Reads for this sample came from an Illumina HiSeq 2500. Starting from the raw public reads, TCRdb applied fastp trimming at Q25, assembled clones with MiXCR and retained in-frame beta chains. Entries that share a CDR3 protein sequence are merged under the most common genes and DNA. This sample holds roughly 500,000 distinct CDR3 sequences; approximately 24% were observed only once. The ten largest clones represent 2.5% to 3% of the sample. From its cysteine to its phenylalanine, the CDR3 spans 16 amino acids. Just the 48-base CDR3 DNA is kept, in frame starting at base 1. Relative to germline, V is missing 6 bases and J is missing 3 bases, with 8 bases of the junction outside any gene match. CDR1 is given as KGHDR and CDR2 as SFDVKD, both from the germline V gene. These data were likewise used in another study, on T cells expressing NK-cell markers. As that second study puts it: TCR beta cDNA libraries were made by 5'RACE template switching that added a universal primer site and unique molecular identifiers. About eight donors provided sorted CD3+CD56+NKG2C+, CD3+CD56+NKG2C- and CD3+CD56-NKG2C+ T-cell subsets, whose TCR beta-chain repertoires were profiled. Among the eight sequenced donors, seven were HCMV-seropositive and one was HCMV-seronegative. To restrict sorting to alphabetaTCR-expressing T cells, an anti-gammadeltaTCR antibody was added in several experiments. For about 6 donors, the dominant CD3+CD56+NKG2C+ clonotypes were among the top 10 CD8+ clonotypes and accounted for about 1.0-7.0% of CD8+ T cells. Those dominant clonotypes were again the most abundant among CD3+CD56-NKG2C+ cells in four donors, at 28.3-60.1%. It remained unclear whether the expanded NKG2C-expressing T cell clones were specific for HCMV antigens. The eight sequenced donors were randomly selected healthy volunteers, three men and five women. HCMV-specific IgG was detected in serum with a commercial ELISA kit to determine HCMV serostatus. Ficoll density gradient centrifugation was used to isolate peripheral blood mononuclear cells from blood. Using Miltenyi isolation kits, CD4+ and CD8+ T cells were isolated from PBMC through magnetic immunoseparation. cDNA synthesis was primed from the TCR beta constant segment and was followed by two successive PCR amplification steps. Libraries were sequenced as 2 x 150 bp reads on Illumina HiSeq 2000/2500, MiSeq or NextSeq. MIGEC handled demultiplexing of the reads and grouping by UMI, while MiTCR was used to assemble and quantify clonotypes. To exclude erroneous sequences, any TCR cDNA sequence not supported by at least two reads was discarded. The tcR package was used for downstream repertoire analysis, and clonotypes were matched between fractions using CDR3 nucleotide sequence together with V segment. Antigen specificity was annotated against VDJdb with VDJmatch, allowing one amino acid substitution in CDR3.

This TCR came from a man in his fifties or sixties who received an inactivated influenza vaccine. Donor details come from another sample of the same person, matched by shared clones. Source: CD4+ T cells sorted from PBMCs, taken approximately 13 days after vaccination. This chain is built from TRBV24-1 and TRBJ2-1; TRBD2 fits 9 bases in the junction. CDR3 sequence: CATSPFPTSGYNEQFF. Read as DNA, the sequence is TGTGCCACCAGTCCGTTTCCGACTAGCGGCTACAATGAGCAGTTCTTC.